This entry describes one T cell receptor (beta chain). The CDR3 spans 13 residues. Trimming removed 9 bases from V and 7 bases from J, with 13 bases in between. Germline-derived CDR1 and CDR2 are WSHSY and SAAADI. The sample comes from a study of cytomegalovirus exposure and HLA in healthy donors. PCR employed 60 Vbeta and 13 Jbeta primers. Generated by immunoSEQ multiplex PCR, the TCRdb table keeps only in-frame clones and is missing some. The sample holds roughly 150,000 clones, roughly 80% seen once. This sequence joins TRBV10-2 and TRBJ1-6; D possibly corresponds to TRBD1 (6 bases). The receptor was derived from a male donor in good health and CMV-seronegative. The specimen was PBMCs. CDR3 loop: CASNRERNSPLHF. In DNA form, the CDR3 reads TGCGCCAGTAACAGGGAAAGAAATTCACCCCTCCACTTT.